Shown below are 2 T cell receptor beta chains from a single sample sequenced in a study of T cell responses to AZD1222 COVID-19 vaccine. Libraries were prepared by immunoSEQ multiplex PCR; TCRdb keeps only in-frame clonotypes and omits some of them. The data hold about 270,000 clones, with almost 95% observed a single time. The sample here was peripheral blood, taken 28 days after the second AZD1222 dose. Every receptor here comes from an adult who received the AZD1222 COVID-19 vaccine.

On this clone itself: An end of the junction differs from the germline gene, which may be a read error. The rearrangement uses TRBV12-3 or TRBV12-4 and TRBJ2-1; D gene uncertain. This CDR3 region has 12 residues. CDR3 nucleotide sequence: TGTGCCAGCAGTAACCAAATATTATTCCATATCTTC. It codes for CASSNQILFHIF.

The genes are TRBV15 and TRBJ1-1; D gene uncertain. Trimming cost V 6 bases and J 1 base, with 6 bases left between them. Germline CDR1 is LNHNV and CDR2 is YYDKDF (reference sequence). This CDR3 is built from 12 residues. CDR3: CATSSQNTEAFF. The CDR3 DNA reads TGTGCCACCAGTAGTCAGAACACTGAAGCTTTCTTT.